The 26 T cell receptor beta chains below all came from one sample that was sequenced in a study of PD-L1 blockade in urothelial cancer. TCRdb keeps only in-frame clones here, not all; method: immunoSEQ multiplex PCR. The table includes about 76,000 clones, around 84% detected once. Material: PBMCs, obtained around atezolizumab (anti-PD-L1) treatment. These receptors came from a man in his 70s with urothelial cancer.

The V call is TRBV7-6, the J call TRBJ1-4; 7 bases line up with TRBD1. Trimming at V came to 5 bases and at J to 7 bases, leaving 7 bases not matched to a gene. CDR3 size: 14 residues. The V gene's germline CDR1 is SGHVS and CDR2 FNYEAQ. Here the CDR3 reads CASSPDRVAEKLFF. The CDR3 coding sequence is TGTGCCAGCAGCCCAGACAGGGTAGCTGAAAAACTGTTTTTT.

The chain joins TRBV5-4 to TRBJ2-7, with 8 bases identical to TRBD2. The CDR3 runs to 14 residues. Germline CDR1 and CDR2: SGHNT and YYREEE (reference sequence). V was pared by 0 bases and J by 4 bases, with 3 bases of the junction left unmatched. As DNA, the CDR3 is TGTGCCAGCAGCTTGGCGGGAGGGGTATACGAGCAGTACTTC. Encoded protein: CASSLAGGVYEQYF.

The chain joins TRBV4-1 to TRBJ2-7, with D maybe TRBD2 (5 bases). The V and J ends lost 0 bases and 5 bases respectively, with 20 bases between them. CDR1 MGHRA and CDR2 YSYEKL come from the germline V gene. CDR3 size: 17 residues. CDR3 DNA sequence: TGCGCCAGCAGCCAAGAGGTGGAAAGTCGGTTGACTAACGAGCAGTACTTC. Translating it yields CASSQEVESRLTNEQYF.

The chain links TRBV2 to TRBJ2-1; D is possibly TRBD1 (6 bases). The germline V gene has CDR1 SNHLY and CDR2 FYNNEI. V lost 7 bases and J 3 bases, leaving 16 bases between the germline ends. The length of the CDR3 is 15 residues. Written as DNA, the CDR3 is TGTGCCAGCACGTGGGCAGGGGCCGACTACAATGAGCAGTTCTTC. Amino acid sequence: CASTWAGADYNEQFF.

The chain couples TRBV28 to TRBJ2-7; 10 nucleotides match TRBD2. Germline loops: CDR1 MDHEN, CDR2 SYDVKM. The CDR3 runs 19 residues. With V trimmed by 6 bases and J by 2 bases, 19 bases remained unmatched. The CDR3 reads CASRALLGLAGVSPYEQYF. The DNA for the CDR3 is TGTGCCAGCAGGGCCTTACTTGGGCTAGCGGGAGTATCCCCCTACGAGCAGTACTTC.

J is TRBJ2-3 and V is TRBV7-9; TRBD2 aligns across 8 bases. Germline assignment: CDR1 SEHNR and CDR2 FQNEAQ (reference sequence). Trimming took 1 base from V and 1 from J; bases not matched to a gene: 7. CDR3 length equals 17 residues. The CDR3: CASSLGSAGRGTDTQYF. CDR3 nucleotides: TGTGCCAGCAGCTTAGGAAGTGCCGGGAGGGGCACAGATACGCAGTATTTT.

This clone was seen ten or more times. CDR3 in amino acids: CASSDGHFYEQYF. The CDR3 nucleotides read TGTGCCAGCAGTGACGGACATTTCTACGAGCAGTACTTC. The chain joins TRBV25-1 to TRBJ2-7, with D possibly TRBD1 on 5 matching bases. Germline CDR1 MGHDK, CDR2 SYGVNS. V was clipped by 3 bases and J by 3 bases, with 9 bases between them. There are 13 residues in the CDR3.

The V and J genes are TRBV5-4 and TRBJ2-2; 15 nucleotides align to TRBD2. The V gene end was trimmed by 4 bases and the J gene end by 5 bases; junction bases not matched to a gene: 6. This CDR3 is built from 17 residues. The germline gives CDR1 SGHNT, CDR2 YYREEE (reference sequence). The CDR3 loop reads CASSLGLAGGYTGELFF. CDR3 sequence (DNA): TGTGCCAGCAGCCTGGGACTAGCGGGAGGATATACCGGGGAGCTGTTTTTT.

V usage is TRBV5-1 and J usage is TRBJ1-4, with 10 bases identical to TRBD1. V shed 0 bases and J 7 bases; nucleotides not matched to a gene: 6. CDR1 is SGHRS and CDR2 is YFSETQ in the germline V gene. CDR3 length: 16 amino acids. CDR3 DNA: TGCGCCAGCAGCTTGGCCCCGACAGGGGGCAGTGAAAAACTGTTTTTT. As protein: CASSLAPTGGSEKLFF.

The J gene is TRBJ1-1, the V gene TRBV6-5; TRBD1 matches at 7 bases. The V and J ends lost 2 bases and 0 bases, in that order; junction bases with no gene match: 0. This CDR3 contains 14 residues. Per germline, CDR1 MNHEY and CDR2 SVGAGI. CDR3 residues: CASSYGTVNTEAFF. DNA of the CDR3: TGTGCCAGCAGTTACGGGACAGTGAACACTGAAGCTTTCTTT.

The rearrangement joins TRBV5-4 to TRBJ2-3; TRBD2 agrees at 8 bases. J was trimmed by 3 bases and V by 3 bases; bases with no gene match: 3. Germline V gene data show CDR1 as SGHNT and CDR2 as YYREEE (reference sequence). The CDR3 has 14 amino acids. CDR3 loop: CASSSPGGTDTQYF. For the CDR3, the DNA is TGTGCCAGCAGCTCCCCGGGGGGGACAGATACGCAGTATTTT.

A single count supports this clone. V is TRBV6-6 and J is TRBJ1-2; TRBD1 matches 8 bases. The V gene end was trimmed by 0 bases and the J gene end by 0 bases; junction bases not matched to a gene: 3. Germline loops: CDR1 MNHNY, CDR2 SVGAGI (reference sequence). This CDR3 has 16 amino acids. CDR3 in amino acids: CASSYSSRGPNYGYTF. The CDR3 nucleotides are TGTGCCAGCAGTTACTCGAGCAGGGGGCCTAACTATGGCTACACCTTC.

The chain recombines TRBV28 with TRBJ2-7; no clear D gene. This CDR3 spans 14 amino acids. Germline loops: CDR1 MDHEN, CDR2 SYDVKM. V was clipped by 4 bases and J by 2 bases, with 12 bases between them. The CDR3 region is CASSSYDLTYEQYF. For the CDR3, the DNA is TGTGCCAGCAGTTCCTACGACTTAACCTACGAGCAGTACTTC.

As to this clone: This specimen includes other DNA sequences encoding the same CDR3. The CDR3 loop reads CASSQRTGMNTEAFF. For the CDR3, the DNA is TGTGCCAGCAGCCAGAGGACAGGGATGAACACTGAAGCTTTCTTT. The chain couples TRBV14 to TRBJ1-1; 8 bases map to TRBD1. There are 15 residues in the CDR3. The J segment lost 0 bases and the V segment lost 3 bases, leaving 3 bases of the junction unmatched. Germline V CDR1 and CDR2: SGHDN, FVKESK.

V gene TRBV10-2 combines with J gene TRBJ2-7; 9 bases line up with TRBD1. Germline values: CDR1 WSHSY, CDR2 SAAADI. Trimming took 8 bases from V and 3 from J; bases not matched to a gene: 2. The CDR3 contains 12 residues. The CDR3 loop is CASRTGDYEQYF. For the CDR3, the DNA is TGCGCCAGCCGGACAGGGGACTACGAGCAGTACTTC.

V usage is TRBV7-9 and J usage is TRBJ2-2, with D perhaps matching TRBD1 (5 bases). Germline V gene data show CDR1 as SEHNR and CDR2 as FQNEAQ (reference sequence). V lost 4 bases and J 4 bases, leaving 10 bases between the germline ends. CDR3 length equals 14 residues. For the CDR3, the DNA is TGTGCCAGCAGCTCCAGGGCCTCCACCGGGGAGCTGTTTTTT. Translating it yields CASSSRASTGELFF.

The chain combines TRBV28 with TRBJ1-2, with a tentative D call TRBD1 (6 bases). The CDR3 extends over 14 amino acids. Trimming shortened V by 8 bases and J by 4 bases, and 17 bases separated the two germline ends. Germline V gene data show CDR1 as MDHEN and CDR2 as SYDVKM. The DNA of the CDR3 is TGTGCCAGCTCCTTGGCCCTGGACAGCTATGGCTACACCTTC. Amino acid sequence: CASSLALDSYGYTF.

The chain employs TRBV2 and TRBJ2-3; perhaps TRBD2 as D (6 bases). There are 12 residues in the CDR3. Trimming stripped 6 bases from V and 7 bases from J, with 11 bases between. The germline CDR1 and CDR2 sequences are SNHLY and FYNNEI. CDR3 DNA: TGTGCCAGCAGAGTCGGCGGGAATACGCAGTATTTT. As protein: CASRVGGNTQYF.

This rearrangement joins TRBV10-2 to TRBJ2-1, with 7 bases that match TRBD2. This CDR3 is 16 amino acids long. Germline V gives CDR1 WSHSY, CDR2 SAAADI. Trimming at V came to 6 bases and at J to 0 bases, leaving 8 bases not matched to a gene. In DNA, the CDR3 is TGCGCCAGCAGGGGGAGGGACGGGAGCTCCTACAATGAGCAGTTCTTC. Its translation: CASRGRDGSSYNEQFF.

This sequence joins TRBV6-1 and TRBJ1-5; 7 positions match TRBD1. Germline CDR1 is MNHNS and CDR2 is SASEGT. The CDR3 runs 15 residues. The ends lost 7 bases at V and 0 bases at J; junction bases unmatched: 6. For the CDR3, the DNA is TGTGCCAGCAAGACCCGGGACAGTAGCAATCAGCCCCAGCATTTT. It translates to CASKTRDSSNQPQHF.

CDR3 loop: CASSSGQGYGYTF. The CDR3 DNA reads as TGTGCCAGCAGTTCTGGACAGGGCTATGGCTACACCTTC. The J gene is TRBJ1-2, the V gene TRBV6-9, with 8 bases matching TRBD1. V was clipped by 4 bases and J by 4 bases; unmatched bases: 2. The CDR3 has 13 amino acids. Germline loops: CDR1 MNHGY, CDR2 SVAAGI.

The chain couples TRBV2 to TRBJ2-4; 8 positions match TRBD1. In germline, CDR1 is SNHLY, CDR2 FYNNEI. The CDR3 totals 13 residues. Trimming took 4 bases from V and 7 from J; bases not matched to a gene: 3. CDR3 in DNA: TGTGCCAGCAGTGGGACAGGGACGAACATTCAGTACTTC. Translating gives CASSGTGTNIQYF. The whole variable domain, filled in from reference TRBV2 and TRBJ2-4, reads EPEVTQTPSHQVTQMGQEVILRCVPISNHLYFYWYRQILGQKVEFLVSFYNNEISEKSEIFDDQFSVERPDGSNFTLKIRSTKLEDSAMYFCASSGTGTNIQYFGAGTRLSVL.

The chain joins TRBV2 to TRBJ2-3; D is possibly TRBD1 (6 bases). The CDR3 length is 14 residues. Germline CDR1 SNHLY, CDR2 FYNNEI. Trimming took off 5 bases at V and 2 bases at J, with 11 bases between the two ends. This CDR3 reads CASSTGTTTDTQYF. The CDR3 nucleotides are TGTGCCAGCAGTACCGGGACAACCACAGATACGCAGTATTTT.

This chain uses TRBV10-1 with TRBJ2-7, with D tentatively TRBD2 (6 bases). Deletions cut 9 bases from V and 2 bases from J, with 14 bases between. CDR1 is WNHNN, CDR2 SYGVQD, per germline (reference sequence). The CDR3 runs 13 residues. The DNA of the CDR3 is TGCGCCAGAAGAGGTGGAGGGACCTACGAGCAGTACTTC. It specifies CARRGGGTYEQYF.

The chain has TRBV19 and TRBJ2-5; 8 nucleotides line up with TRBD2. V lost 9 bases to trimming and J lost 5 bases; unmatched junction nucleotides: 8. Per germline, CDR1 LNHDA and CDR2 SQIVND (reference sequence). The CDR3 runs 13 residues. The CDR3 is CASARTSSETQYF. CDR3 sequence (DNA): TGTGCCAGCGCCCGGACTAGCTCGGAGACCCAGTACTTC.

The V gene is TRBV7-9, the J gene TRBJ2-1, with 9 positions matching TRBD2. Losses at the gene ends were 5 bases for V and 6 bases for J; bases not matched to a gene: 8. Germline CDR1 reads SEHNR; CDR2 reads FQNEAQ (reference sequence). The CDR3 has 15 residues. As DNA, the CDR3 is TGTGCCAGCAGCCTCAATAGCGGGAGTCGCAATGAGCAGTTCTTC. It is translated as CASSLNSGSRNEQFF.